The 27 T cell receptor beta chains in this list originate from one sample, sequenced in a study of cytomegalovirus exposure and HLA in healthy donors. Profiled with immunoSEQ multiplex PCR; TCRdb holds only in-frame clones, not every one. The data hold about 220,000 clones, with 85% to 90% observed a single time. The specimen was PBMCs. The receptors were sampled from a woman under 30 in good health and CMV-seronegative.

The CDR3 nucleotides read TGTGCTAGTGGCCGTACCTTTATAGCGGGAGGGATAAACACCGGGGAGCTGTTTTTT. Its translation is CASGRTFIAGGINTGELFF. This chain uses TRBV12-5 with TRBJ2-2; 11 bases agree with TRBD2. The CDR3 extends over 19 amino acids. The trim removed 6 bases at V and 2 bases at J, leaving 14 bases unmatched. CDR1 is LGHNT and CDR2 is FRNRAP in the germline V gene.

The chain has TRBV6-6 and TRBJ1-5; D unresolved. CDR3 length: 15 residues. The germline gives CDR1 MNHNY, CDR2 SVGAGI (reference sequence). V was shortened by 3 bases and J by 7 bases, with 16 bases between the two germline ends. DNA for the CDR3: TGTGCCAGCAGTTATTACGGCGGCCCGGGACAGCCCCAGCATTTT. This codes for CASSYYGGPGQPQHF.

The chain's CDR3 is CATSWTESLELFF. The CDR3 DNA reads as TGTGCCACCAGTTGGACAGAAAGTTTGGAGCTGTTTTTT. V gene TRBV15 combines with J gene TRBJ2-2, with D maybe TRBD1 (6 bases). V was cut by 6 bases and J by 10 bases, with 15 bases left in between. The CDR3 runs 13 residues. CDR1 is LNHNV, CDR2 YYDKDF, per germline (reference sequence). The whole variable domain, remainder taken from reference TRBV15 and TRBJ2-2, is DAMVIQNPRYQVTQFGKPVTLSCSQTLNHNVMYWYQQKSSQAPKLLFHYYDKDFNNEADTPDNFQSRRPNTSFCFLDIRSPGLGDTAMYLCATSWTESLELFFGEGSRLTVL.

The rearrangement joins TRBV6-5 to TRBJ2-7; D is possibly TRBD2 (7 bases). CDR1 is MNHEY and CDR2 is SVGAGI in the germline V gene. This CDR3 has 15 amino acids. V was cut by 2 bases and J by 1 base, with 12 bases left in between. The CDR3 DNA reads TGTGCCAGCAGTTACAAAGGGGGGGGATCCTACGAGCAGTACTTC. Amino acids: CASSYKGGGSYEQYF.

The chain combines TRBV27 with TRBJ2-1; D gene unclear. The CDR3 extends over 13 amino acids. Trimming removed 1 base from V and 10 bases from J, with 11 bases in between. Per the germline V gene, CDR1 is MNHEY and CDR2 is SMNVEV (reference sequence). CDR3 sequence: CASSLWFNSEQFF. CDR3 nucleotides: TGTGCCAGCAGTTTATGGTTCAATAGCGAGCAGTTCTTC.

The chain employs TRBV19 and TRBJ2-7; D is unresolved. CDR1 and CDR2 from the germline V gene are LNHDA and SQIVND (reference sequence). Between the trimmed V and J ends, which lost 1 base and 7 bases, there was a span of 11 bases. The CDR3 is 13 amino acids. This chain's CDR3 is CASSIGESTEQYF. The DNA for the CDR3 is TGTGCCAGTAGTATAGGCGAATCGACAGAGCAGTACTTC.

The chain combines TRBV4-1 with TRBJ1-4; D uncertain. Germline lookup yields CDR1 MGHRA and CDR2 YSYEKL. The CDR3 consists of 14 residues. V shed 6 bases and J shed 5 bases, with 13 bases lying between them. The CDR3 protein is CASRDTRRNEKLFF. The CDR3 coding sequence is TGCGCCAGCAGAGATACACGGCGGAATGAAAAACTGTTTTTT.

This chain links TRBV27 with TRBJ2-1; TRBD1 agrees at 7 bases. The CDR3 runs to 15 residues. The germline gives CDR1 MNHEY, CDR2 SMNVEV (reference sequence). J was trimmed by 6 bases and V by 6 bases; bases with no gene match: 11. CDR3 nucleotide sequence: TGTGCCAGCAGCCCCCGACAGGGAGCCGGCAATGAGCAGTTCTTC. Translating gives CASSPRQGAGNEQFF.

The chain recombines TRBV25-1 with TRBJ2-1; 7 bases map to TRBD1. The CDR3 extends over 14 amino acids. The germline gives CDR1 MGHDK, CDR2 SYGVNS. V gave up 3 bases and J gave up 7 bases; unmatched junction bases: 6. CDR3 sequence: CASSESGQLNEQFF. The CDR3 region has the DNA TGTGCCAGCAGTGAGTCGGGACAGTTGAATGAGCAGTTCTTC.

This clone has just one count. The chain has TRBV4-1 and TRBJ1-1; possibly TRBD1 for D (6 bases). There are 13 residues in the CDR3. With 1 base removed from V and 5 bases from J, the gap between germline ends came to 8 bases. Looked up from germline, CDR1 is MGHRA and CDR2 is YSYEKL. The CDR3 is CASSQVQGTEAFF. CDR3 DNA: TGCGCCAGCAGCCAAGTACAGGGAACTGAAGCTTTCTTT.

This clone appeared a single time. V gene TRBV5-6 combines with J gene TRBJ2-7; D may be TRBD1 (5 bases). The CDR3 covers 15 residues. CDR1 is SGHDT and CDR2 is YYEEEE in the germline V gene. The ends were cut back, 2 bases at V and 5 bases at J, with 17 bases in the middle. CDR3 sequence (DNA): TGTGCCAGCAGCTTTTCTCAGGGCGGCCGTGACGAGCAGTACTTC. It encodes CASSFSQGGRDEQYF.

The genes are TRBV6-1 and TRBJ2-3; 11 nucleotides line up with TRBD2. Trimming took 4 bases from V and 6 from J; bases not matched to a gene: 9. Per germline, CDR1 MNHNS and CDR2 SASEGT. The CDR3 loop spans 16 amino acids. The CDR3 region has the DNA TGTGCCAGCAGTGCAATACTAGCGGGAGCGTTGGATACGCAGTATTTT. Protein sequence: CASSAILAGALDTQYF.

The chain combines TRBV6-1 with TRBJ1-1; D is uncertain. The length of the CDR3 is 13 residues. V gave up 2 bases and J gave up 6 bases, with 10 bases separating them. CDR1 MNHNS and CDR2 SASEGT come from the germline V gene. CDR3 loop: CASSELSTAEAFF. Here the CDR3 DNA reads TGTGCCAGCAGTGAATTAAGCACAGCTGAAGCTTTCTTT.

The chain is built from TRBV28 and TRBJ2-2, with D maybe TRBD2 (6 bases). Between the trimmed V and J ends, which lost 3 bases and 7 bases, there was a span of 18 bases. This CDR3 spans 16 amino acids. CDR1 MDHEN and CDR2 SYDVKM come from the germline V gene. CDR3 sequence reads: CASSFVWRGHGGELFF. Here the CDR3 DNA reads TGTGCCAGCAGTTTCGTATGGCGGGGTCACGGCGGGGAGCTGTTTTTT.

V is TRBV9 and J is TRBJ2-1, with D possibly being TRBD2 (7 bases). This CDR3 is built from 11 residues. Per germline, CDR1 SGDLS and CDR2 YYNGEE. V gave up 6 bases and J gave up 7 bases, with 8 bases separating them. DNA of the CDR3: TGTGCCAGCAAGGGGGGGAATGAGCAGTTCTTC. Protein product: CASKGGNEQFF.

J is TRBJ2-2 and V is TRBV4-3; D is uncertain. Germline V gene data show CDR1 as LGHNA and CDR2 as YSLEER. V shed 0 bases and J shed 6 bases, with 11 bases lying between them. The CDR3 is 15 amino acids. DNA of the CDR3: TGCGCCAGCAGCCAAGATACCGGGTACGCCGGGGAGCTGTTTTTT. It encodes CASSQDTGYAGELFF.

V is TRBV27 and J is TRBJ2-1; D perhaps matches TRBD2 (6 bases). Germline loops: CDR1 MNHEY, CDR2 SMNVEV (reference sequence). V lost 4 bases to trimming and J lost 6 bases, with 16 bases between them. The CDR3 has 15 residues. The CDR3 sequence: CASSWDSSPINEQFF. DNA of the CDR3: TGTGCCAGCAGTTGGGACTCAAGCCCCATCAATGAGCAGTTCTTC.

This chain uses TRBV6-1 with TRBJ2-7; 11 positions agree with TRBD2. Germline trimming cut 4 bases from V and 1 base from J; bases unmatched to any gene: 12. This CDR3 region has 18 residues. Per germline, CDR1 MNHNS and CDR2 SASEGT. The chain's CDR3 is CASSAQAQLAGVSYEQYF. The CDR3 bases are TGTGCCAGCAGTGCCCAAGCCCAACTAGCGGGAGTATCCTACGAGCAGTACTTC.

The chain carries TRBV19 and TRBJ1-1; the D gene is possibly TRBD1 (6 bases). The CDR3 has 14 amino acids. The germline CDR1 and CDR2 sequences are LNHDA and SQIVND (reference sequence). Trimming cost V 11 bases and J 3 bases, with 19 bases left between them. The CDR3 reads CAAGAGGAYTEAFF. CDR3 DNA sequence: TGTGCCGCTGGTGCGGGGGGCGCGTACACTGAAGCTTTCTTT.

The chain carries TRBV28 and TRBJ2-7; D is possibly TRBD2 (6 bases). Deletions cut 4 bases from V and 3 bases from J, with 13 bases between. This CDR3 is 14 amino acids long. CDR1 and CDR2 from the germline V gene are MDHEN and SYDVKM. The CDR3 is CASSSPGLNYEQYF. The CDR3 DNA follows: TGTGCCAGCAGTTCTCCGGGACTCAACTACGAGCAGTACTTC. Using reference TRBV28 and TRBJ2-7 for the parts outside the CDR3, the full variable domain is DVKVTQSSRYLVKRTGEKVFLECVQDMDHENMFWYRQDPGLGLRLIYFSYDVKMKEKGDIPEGYSVSREKKERFSLILESASTNQTSMYLCASSSPGLNYEQYFGPGTRLTVT.

This clone occurred once. This rearrangement joins TRBV7-6 to TRBJ2-5, with a tentative D call TRBD1 (7 bases). The germline CDR1 and CDR2 sequences are SGHVS and FNYEAQ. V lost 1 base and J lost 1, with 13 bases in between. This CDR3 is built from 16 residues. This CDR3 is CASSLGQGGVQETQYF. The CDR3 nucleotides are TGTGCCAGCAGCTTAGGGCAGGGGGGCGTCCAAGAGACCCAGTACTTC.

The J gene is TRBJ1-2, the V gene TRBV7-9, with D tentatively TRBD1 (5 bases). This CDR3 comprises 11 residues. Per the germline V gene, CDR1 is SEHNR and CDR2 is FQNEAQ (reference sequence). Trimming removed 4 bases at V and 5 bases at J, with 5 bases between. The CDR3 protein is CASSSGYGYTF. The CDR3 bases are TGTGCCAGCAGCTCAGGGTATGGCTACACCTTC. Variable domain in full (rest from reference TRBV7-9 and TRBJ1-2): DTGVSQNPRHKITKRGQNVTFRCDPISEHNRLYWYRQTLGQGPEFLTYFQNEAQLEKSRLLSDRFSAERPKGSFSTLEIQRTEQGDSAMYLCASSSGYGYTFGSGTRLTVV.

This CDR3 reads CASSQADMVGDEQFF. The CDR3 DNA reads TGTGCCAGCAGCCAAGCCGATATGGTCGGGGATGAGCAGTTCTTC. The chain couples TRBV14 to TRBJ2-1; possibly TRBD2 for D (5 bases). V gave up 1 base and J gave up 8 bases, with 15 bases separating them. Germline CDR1 and CDR2: SGHDN and FVKESK. This CDR3 has 15 amino acids.

The chain combines TRBV9 with TRBJ1-2; tentatively, D is TRBD1 (5 bases). The CDR3 has 15 residues. In germline, CDR1 is SGDLS, CDR2 YYNGEE. V was clipped by 3 bases and J by 4 bases, with 16 bases between them. CDR3 region: CASSGDLDNLYGYTF. The DNA for the CDR3 is TGTGCCAGCAGCGGAGACCTGGACAACCTCTATGGCTACACCTTC.

The rearrangement uses TRBV5-1 and TRBJ2-3; tentative D call: TRBD1 (5 bases). Per the germline V gene, CDR1 is SGHRS and CDR2 is YFSETQ. This CDR3 is 12 amino acids long. V lost 10 bases and J 3 bases, leaving 12 bases between the germline ends. CDR3 region: CAANPGTDTQYF. CDR3 nucleotide sequence: TGCGCCGCGAACCCAGGGACAGATACGCAGTATTTT. Full variable domain (rest looked up from reference TRBV5-1 and TRBJ2-3): KAGVTQTPRYLIKTRGQQVTLSCSPISGHRSVSWYQQTPGQGLQFLFEYFSETQRNKGNFPGRFSGRQFSNSRSEMNVSTLELGDSALYLCAANPGTDTQYFGPGTRLTVL.

Written as DNA, the CDR3 is TGTGCCAGTAGTAGCCGTCCGGGACTAGAAGTAATCAATGAGCAGTTCTTC. Protein: CASSSRPGLEVINEQFF. The chain has TRBV19 and TRBJ2-1; TRBD2 matches at 8 bases. V lost 4 bases and J lost 6; bases outside the gene matches: 14. Per the germline V gene, CDR1 is LNHDA and CDR2 is SQIVND (reference sequence). CDR3 length: 17 residues.

The genes are TRBV5-8 and TRBJ2-7; no reliable D call. This CDR3 contains 14 residues. CDR1 is SGHTS, CDR2 YDEGEE, per germline. Trimming stripped 0 bases from V and 3 bases from J, with 10 bases between. The CDR3 protein is CASSLALLVYEQYF. In DNA, the CDR3 is TGTGCCAGCAGCTTGGCCCTCCTAGTCTACGAGCAGTACTTC.